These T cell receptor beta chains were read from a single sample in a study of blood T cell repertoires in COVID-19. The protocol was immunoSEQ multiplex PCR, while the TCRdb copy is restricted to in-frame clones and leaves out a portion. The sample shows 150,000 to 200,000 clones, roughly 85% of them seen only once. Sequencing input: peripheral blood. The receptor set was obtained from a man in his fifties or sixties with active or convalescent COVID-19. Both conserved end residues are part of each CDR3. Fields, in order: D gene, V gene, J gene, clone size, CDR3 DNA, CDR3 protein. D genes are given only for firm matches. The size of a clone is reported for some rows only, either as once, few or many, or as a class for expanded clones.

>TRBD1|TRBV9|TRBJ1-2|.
TGTGCCAGGGGTCGGGACAGGGGGCATTGTGGCTATGGCTACACCTTC
CARGRDRGHCGYGYTF
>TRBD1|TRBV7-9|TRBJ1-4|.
TGTGCCAGCAGCTCCGGGGGACAGGGAGGTGAAAAACTGTTTTTT
CASSSGGQGGEKLFF
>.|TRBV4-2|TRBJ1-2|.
TGTGCCAGCAGCCTCACCGTCCGGACAGTCAACTATGGCTACACCTTC
CASSLTVRTVNYGYTF
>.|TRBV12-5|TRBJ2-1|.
TGTGCTAGTGGTTTACCAACAGGGTTCCATGAGCAGTTCTTC
CASGLPTGFHEQFF
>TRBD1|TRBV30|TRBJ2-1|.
TGTGCCTGGAGTGTAAGTAGGACAGGGGGTGCCTACAATGAGCAGTTCTTC
CAWSVSRTGGAYNEQFF
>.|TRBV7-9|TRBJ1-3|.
TGTGCCAGCAGCCCATCCGGACTCTCTGGAAACACCATATATTTT
CASSPSGLSGNTIYF
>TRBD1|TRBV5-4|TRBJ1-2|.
TGTGCCAGCAGCTCCGCAAAGGAGGCAGGGGGCCACGGCTACACCTTC
CASSSAKEAGGHGYTF
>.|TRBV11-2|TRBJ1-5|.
TGTGCCAGCAGTACAGGGAACAATCAGCCCCAGCATTTT
CASSTGNNQPQHF
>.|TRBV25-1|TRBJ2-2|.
TGTGCCAGCAGTGACCACTTTAGTGCCGGGGAGCTGTTTTTT
CASSDHFSAGELFF
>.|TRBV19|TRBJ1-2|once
TGTGCCAGTGGCCGACAGGCTAACTATGGCTACACCTTC
CASGRQANYGYTF
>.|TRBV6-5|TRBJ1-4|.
TGTGCCAGCCGACAGCCGGAGGGTGAAAAACTGTTTTTT
CASRQPEGEKLFF
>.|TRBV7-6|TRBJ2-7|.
TGTGCCAGCAGCTTTGCAGGGTCTTTCTACGAGCAGTACTTC
CASSFAGSFYEQYF
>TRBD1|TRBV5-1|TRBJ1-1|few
TGCGCCAGCAGCCCTTGGACAGGGTCGAACACTGAAGCTTTCTTT
CASSPWTGSNTEAFF
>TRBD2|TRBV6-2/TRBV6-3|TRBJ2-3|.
TGTGCCAGCAGTTACCGAGCGGGGGGCCCCACCCCAAGCACAGATACGCAGTATTTT
CASSYRAGGPTPSTDTQYF
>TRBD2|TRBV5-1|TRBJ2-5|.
TGCGCCAGCAGCCCGGGACTAGCGGGGGCCCAAGAGACCCAGTACTTC
CASSPGLAGAQETQYF